A selection of T cell receptor beta chains follows, all from one sample in a study of shared clonotypes between healthy human individuals. Using immunoSEQ multiplex PCR, the repertoire was profiled, and TCRdb retains in-frame clones only, with some absent. Altogether hundreds of thousands of clones are present, 96% being singletons, with the ten largest covering approximately 0.2%. What was sequenced was naive CD8+ T cells sorted from blood. Source of these receptors: a man younger than 45 in good health. Each CDR3 is given with its conserved first and last residue. The D gene is left open where the match is weak. Clone size is stated in some rows and not others, as once, few, many or a class when expanded.

>TRBV5-1|.|TRBJ2-1|.
CASSLKHNEQFF
TGCGCCAGCAGCTTGAAACACAATGAGCAGTTCTTC
>TRBV6-5|.|TRBJ2-7|TRBD1
CASSHNRGRHYEQYF
TGTGCCAGCAGTCATAACAGGGGGCGTCATTACGAGCAGTACTTC
>TRBV10-3|.|TRBJ2-5|TRBD1
CAIRRTGEAQETQYF
TGTGCCATCAGGAGGACAGGGGAGGCCCAAGAGACCCAGTACTTC
>TRBV2|.|TRBJ2-1|TRBD1
CASRGTGGSNEQFF
TGTGCCAGCAGGGGGACAGGGGGATCCAATGAGCAGTTCTTC
>TRBV5-1|.|TRBJ2-1|.
CASSPFSGLGVGNEQFF
TGCGCCAGCAGCCCCTTTTCAGGGCTAGGTGTCGGCAATGAGCAGTTCTTC
>TRBV7-9|.|TRBJ2-7|TRBD1
CASSLAGTGFYEQYF
TGTGCCAGCAGCTTAGCGGGGACAGGTTTCTACGAGCAGTACTTC
>TRBV10-2|.|TRBJ1-1|.
CASSPSTGGLAFF
TGCGCCAGCAGTCCCTCTACTGGGGGATTAGCTTTCTTT
>TRBV7-3|once|TRBJ1-1|.
CASSPSWGTEAFF
TGTGCCAGCAGCCCTTCCTGGGGCACTGAAGCTTTCTTT
>TRBV9|.|TRBJ2-7|.
CASSSTSMISYEQYF
TGTGCCAGCAGCTCCACTAGCATGATCTCCTACGAGCAGTACTTC
>TRBV9|.|TRBJ1-3|.
CASSALRDLGNTIYF
TGTGCCAGCAGCGCCCTCAGGGACCTGGGAAACACCATATATTTT
>TRBV6-1|.|TRBJ2-7|TRBD1
CASSESGTAYEQYF
TGTGCCAGCAGTGAATCGGGGACAGCCTACGAGCAGTACTTC
>TRBV7-9|.|TRBJ2-3|TRBD2
CASRTVIAGVTDTQYF
TGTGCCAGCAGGACGGTAATAGCGGGAGTTACAGATACGCAGTATTTT
>TRBV28|once|TRBJ2-7|.
CASAGRDDEQYF
TGTGCCAGCGCCGGCAGGGACGACGAGCAGTACTTC
>TRBV11-2|.|TRBJ2-7|TRBD2
CASTVGAGRAYEQYF
TGTGCCAGCACCGTTGGAGCGGGACGTGCCTACGAGCAGTACTTC
>TRBV7-9|.|TRBJ2-2|TRBD2
CASSPGLAGLTGELFF
TGTGCCAGCAGCCCAGGACTAGCGGGACTCACCGGGGAGCTGTTTTTT
>TRBV10-2|.|TRBJ2-1|TRBD1
CASSWDRGNEQFF
TGCGCCAGCAGTTGGGACAGGGGAAATGAGCAGTTCTTC
>TRBV7-9|.|TRBJ2-7|.
CASSRGVEQYF
TGTGCCAGCAGCCGAGGGGTCGAGCAGTACTTC
>TRBV6-5|.|TRBJ1-1|.
CASISYRPNTEAFF
TGTGCCAGCATTTCGTACAGGCCGAACACTGAAGCTTTCTTT
>TRBV5-6|.|TRBJ2-1|TRBD2
CASSLFLAGGFGEQFF
TGTGCCAGCAGCTTGTTTCTAGCGGGAGGTTTTGGGGAGCAGTTCTTC
>TRBV7-8|.|TRBJ2-7|.
CASSPRRAADTYEQYF
TGTGCCAGCAGTCCACGGAGGGCGGCGGATACCTACGAGCAGTACTTC
>TRBV9|.|TRBJ1-2|TRBD1
CASSGRGRQGSTYGYTF
TGTGCCAGCAGCGGCCGGGGGAGACAGGGTAGTACTTATGGCTACACCTTC
>TRBV19|.|TRBJ2-7|.
CASSIGQGYEQYF
TGTGCCAGTAGTATAGGCCAGGGTTACGAGCAGTACTTC
>TRBV19|.|TRBJ1-1|.
CASSTGVGNTEAFF
TGTGCCAGTAGTACAGGGGTGGGGAACACTGAAGCTTTCTTT
>TRBV7-9|.|TRBJ1-1|.
CASSLGDGKAFF
TGTGCCAGCAGCTTAGGAGACGGGAAAGCTTTCTTT
>TRBV11-2|.|TRBJ2-1|TRBD2
CASSLGASGRDLYNEQFF
TGTGCCAGCAGCTTAGGGGCTAGCGGGAGGGATCTGTACAATGAGCAGTTCTTC
>TRBV27|.|TRBJ2-1|.
CASSLSGGYNEQFF
TGTGCCAGCAGTTTATCCGGGGGTTACAATGAGCAGTTCTTC
>TRBV12-2|once|TRBJ2-4|.
CASLINPRGRAKNIQYF
TGTGCAAGCCTTATCAATCCCAGGGGGCGGGCCAAAAACATTCAGTACTTC
>TRBV27|once|TRBJ2-7|.
CASSLWAPSGVTSYEQYF
TGTGCCAGCAGTTTATGGGCCCCGTCGGGGGTTACCTCCTACGAGCAGTACTTC
>TRBV19|.|TRBJ2-7|.
CASSPTATYEQYF
TGTGCCAGTAGTCCGACAGCCACCTACGAGCAGTACTTC
>TRBV7-2|.|TRBJ2-7|.
CASTNLRDSYEQYF
TGTGCCAGCACAAACCTCAGAGACTCCTACGAGCAGTACTTC
>TRBV9|once|TRBJ2-7|.
CASSAGTSFYEQYF
TGTGCCAGCAGCGCGGGGACTTCATTCTACGAGCAGTACTTC
>TRBV6-4|.|TRBJ2-1|TRBD1
CASSDWSGGVDEQFF
TGTGCCAGCAGTGATTGGTCAGGGGGTGTCGATGAGCAGTTCTTC
>TRBV28|.|TRBJ2-1|.
CASSAASVRYNEQFF
TGTGCCAGCAGTGCCGCCTCAGTTAGGTACAATGAGCAGTTCTTC
>TRBV27|once|TRBJ1-3|TRBD1
CASRFLPQGANTIYF
TGTGCCAGCAGGTTTCTACCCCAGGGGGCGAACACCATATATTTT
>TRBV7-6|.|TRBJ2-2|TRBD2
CASSEMGGGAYHPANTGELFF
TGTGCCAGCAGCGAGATGGGCGGGGGGGCTTACCATCCTGCGAACACCGGGGAGCTGTTTTTT
>TRBV27|.|TRBJ2-7|TRBD2
CASSLAGETYEQYF
TGTGCCAGCAGTCTAGCGGGAGAGACTTACGAGCAGTACTTC
>TRBV28|.|TRBJ2-7|TRBD1
CAAGTGLDEQYF
TGTGCCGCCGGGACAGGGTTGGACGAGCAGTACTTC
>TRBV10-3|.|TRBJ2-1|TRBD2
CAISGPSGRTPSSYNEQFF
TGTGCCATCAGTGGGCCCAGCGGGAGGACCCCAAGCTCCTACAATGAGCAGTTCTTC
>TRBV5-1|.|TRBJ2-1|TRBD2
CASSPGTSGSDEQFF
TGCGCCAGCAGCCCGGGGACTAGCGGGAGCGATGAGCAGTTCTTC
>TRBV11-2|.|TRBJ2-1|.
CASSSLSAQPNEQFF
TGTGCCAGCAGCTCCCTCAGTGCGCAGCCGAATGAGCAGTTCTTC
>TRBV5-1|.|TRBJ1-1|TRBD1
CASSGDRGHGTEAFF
TGCGCCAGCAGCGGCGACAGGGGGCACGGGACTGAAGCTTTCTTT
>TRBV27|once|TRBJ2-1|.
CASSWGPVGSSYNEQFF
TGTGCCAGCAGTTGGGGCCCTGTGGGGAGTTCCTACAATGAGCAGTTCTTC
>TRBV11-2|.|TRBJ1-1|.
CASSLVWTGMNTEAFF
TGTGCCAGCAGCTTAGTCTGGACGGGAATGAACACTGAAGCTTTCTTT
>TRBV7-8|.|TRBJ2-3|TRBD2
CASSLKVAGVQDTQYF
TGTGCCAGCAGCTTGAAGGTAGCGGGAGTTCAAGATACGCAGTATTTT
>TRBV5-1|.|TRBJ1-2|TRBD1
CASRLETGNYGYTF
TGCGCCAGCAGGTTAGAGACAGGGAACTATGGCTACACCTTC
>TRBV11-3|once|TRBJ2-2|TRBD1
CASSPRDSENTGELFF
TGTGCCAGCAGCCCCAGGGACAGCGAAAACACCGGGGAGCTGTTTTTT
>TRBV19|.|TRBJ2-3|.
CASSIGAGEDTQYF
TGTGCCAGTAGTATAGGGGCCGGGGAAGATACGCAGTATTTT
>TRBV28|once|TRBJ1-1|.
CASSPYPSGGEAFF
TGTGCCAGCAGTCCCTACCCTTCGGGGGGTGAAGCTTTCTTT
>TRBV27|.|TRBJ2-1|TRBD2
CASSFGTSGGEYEQFF
TGTGCCAGCAGTTTCGGGACTAGCGGTGGGGAGTATGAGCAGTTCTTC
>TRBV7-9|.|TRBJ1-1|.
CASSSSWRGDTEAFF
TGTGCCAGCAGCTCATCTTGGCGCGGGGACACTGAAGCTTTCTTT